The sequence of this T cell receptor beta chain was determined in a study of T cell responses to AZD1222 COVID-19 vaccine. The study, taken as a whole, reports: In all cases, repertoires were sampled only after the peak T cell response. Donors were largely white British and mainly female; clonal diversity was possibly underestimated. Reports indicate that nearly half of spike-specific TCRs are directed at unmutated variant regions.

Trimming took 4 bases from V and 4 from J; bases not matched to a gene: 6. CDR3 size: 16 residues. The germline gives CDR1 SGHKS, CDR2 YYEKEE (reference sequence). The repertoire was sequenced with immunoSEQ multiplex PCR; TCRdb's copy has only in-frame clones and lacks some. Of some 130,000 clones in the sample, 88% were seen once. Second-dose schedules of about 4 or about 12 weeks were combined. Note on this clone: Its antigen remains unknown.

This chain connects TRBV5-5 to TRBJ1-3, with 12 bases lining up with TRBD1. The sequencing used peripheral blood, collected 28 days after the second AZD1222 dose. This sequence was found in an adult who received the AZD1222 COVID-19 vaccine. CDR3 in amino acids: CASSQGQGAPGNTIYF. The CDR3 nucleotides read TGTGCCAGCAGCCAGGGACAGGGGGCGCCCGGAAACACCATATATTTT.